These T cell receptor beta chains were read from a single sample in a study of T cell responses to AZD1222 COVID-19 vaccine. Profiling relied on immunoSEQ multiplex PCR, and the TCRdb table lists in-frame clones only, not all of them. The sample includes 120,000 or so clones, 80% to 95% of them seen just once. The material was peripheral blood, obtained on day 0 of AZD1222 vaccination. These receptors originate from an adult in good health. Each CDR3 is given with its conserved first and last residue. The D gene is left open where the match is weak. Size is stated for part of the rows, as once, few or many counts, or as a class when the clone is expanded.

TGTGCCACCAGTGATCCCAGGGGACCGGGGGCAGATACGCAGTATTTT	CATSDPRGPGADTQYF	TRBJ2-3	.	.	TRBV24-1
TGTGCCAGCAGTGAGCCGGGACGGTTGAACACTGAAGCTTTCTTT	CASSEPGRLNTEAFF	TRBJ1-1	.	.	TRBV27
TGCGCCAGCAGCTCGGAGCGGGGGTACAATGAGCAGTTCTTC	CASSSERGYNEQFF	TRBJ2-1	TRBD2	.	TRBV5-1
TGTGCCAGCAGCTTAGACGGAGGTGGAGATACGCAGTATTTT	CASSLDGGGDTQYF	TRBJ2-3	.	.	TRBV7-9
TGTGCCAGCAGCTTAGGGACTAGCGGGTGGCAAGATGAGCAGTTCTTC	CASSLGTSGWQDEQFF	TRBJ2-1	TRBD2	.	TRBV7-9
TGTGCCAGCAGTCTCGGACACTCCACTGAAGCTTTCTTT	CASSLGHSTEAFF	TRBJ1-1	.	.	TRBV27
TGTGCCAGCAGCTTAGTCGAAGCCTTTACTGAAGCTTTCTTT	CASSLVEAFTEAFF	TRBJ1-1	.	once	TRBV5-5
TGTGCCAGCAGTTTCTCCTCCTCGCGGGACAACACAGATACGCAGTATTTT	CASSFSSSRDNTDTQYF	TRBJ2-3	.	.	TRBV28
TGTGCCAGCAGATCCCATGGGAGCGATGAGCAGTTCTTC	CASRSHGSDEQFF	TRBJ2-1	.	.	TRBV27
TGCGCCAGCAGCGGGGGGGACGTATATGACTACACCTTC	CASSGGDVYDYTF	TRBJ1-2	.	.	TRBV5-1
TGTGCCTGGGGTACAGGGGCAAACACCATATATTTT	CAWGTGANTIYF	TRBJ1-3	TRBD1	.	TRBV30
TGTGCCAGCAGCTTAGGAACTTACGAGCAGTACTTC	CASSLGTYEQYF	TRBJ2-7	.	.	TRBV7-9
TGTGCCAGCAGTCCAAGTCACCAGGGGCCCCAGCATTTT	CASSPSHQGPQHF	TRBJ1-5	.	.	TRBV7-9